This TCR beta chain was sequenced in a study of T cell changes during pregnancy in multiple sclerosis. Between the trimmed V and J ends, which lost 0 bases and 4 bases, there was a span of 6 bases. CDR1 and CDR2 (germline): ENHRY, SYGVKD. The CDR3 contains 13 residues. Sequencing was performed with immunoSEQ multiplex PCR; in TCRdb, only in-frame clones are kept and a portion is missing. This sample yields almost 40,000 clones, of which around nine tenths are seen a single time; roughly 0.69% belongs to the top ten. This chain links TRBV10-3 with TRBJ1-1; D may be TRBD1 (5 bases). The source of this sequence is a female donor in good health, enrolled as a control in a pregnancy study. Source: CD4+ T cells from peripheral blood mononuclear cells, taken in the second trimester of pregnancy. The CDR3 here is CAISESTATEAFF. The CDR3 coding sequence is TGTGCCATCAGTGAGTCGACAGCCACTGAAGCTTTCTTT.